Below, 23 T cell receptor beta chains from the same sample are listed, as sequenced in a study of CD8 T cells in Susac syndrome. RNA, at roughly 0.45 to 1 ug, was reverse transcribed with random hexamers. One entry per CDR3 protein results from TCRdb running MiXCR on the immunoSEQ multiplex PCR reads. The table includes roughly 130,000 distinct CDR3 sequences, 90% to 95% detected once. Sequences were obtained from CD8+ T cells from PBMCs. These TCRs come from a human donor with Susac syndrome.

CDR3 sequence reads: CSASEAGGRKETQYF. The DNA of the CDR3 is TGCAGTGCTAGTGAGGCGGGGGGCCGGAAAGAGACCCAGTACTTC. The gene calls are TRBV20-1 and TRBJ2-5, with 8 bases identical to TRBD2. J was trimmed by 3 bases and V by 3 bases; bases with no gene match: 9. Germline loops: CDR1 DFQATT, CDR2 SNEGSKA (reference sequence). The length of the CDR3 is 15 residues.

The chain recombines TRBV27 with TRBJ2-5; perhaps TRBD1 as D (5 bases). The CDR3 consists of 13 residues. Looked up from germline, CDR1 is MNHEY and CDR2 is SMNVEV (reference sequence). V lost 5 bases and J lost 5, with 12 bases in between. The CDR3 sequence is CASSPLGVETQYF. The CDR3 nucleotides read TGTGCCAGCAGTCCCCTAGGGGTCGAGACCCAGTACTTC.

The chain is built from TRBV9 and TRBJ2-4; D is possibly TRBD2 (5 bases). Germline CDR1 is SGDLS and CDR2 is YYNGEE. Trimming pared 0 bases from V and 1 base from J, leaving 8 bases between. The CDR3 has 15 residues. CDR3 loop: CASSVGRLAKNIQYF. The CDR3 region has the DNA TGTGCCAGCAGCGTAGGGAGGCTGGCCAAAAACATTCAGTACTTC. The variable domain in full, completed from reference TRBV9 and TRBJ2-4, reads DSGVTQTPKHLITATGQRVTLRCSPRSGDLSVYWYQQSLDQGLQFLIQYYNGEERAKGNILERFSAQQFPDLHSELNLSSLELGDSALYFCASSVGRLAKNIQYFGAGTRLSVL.

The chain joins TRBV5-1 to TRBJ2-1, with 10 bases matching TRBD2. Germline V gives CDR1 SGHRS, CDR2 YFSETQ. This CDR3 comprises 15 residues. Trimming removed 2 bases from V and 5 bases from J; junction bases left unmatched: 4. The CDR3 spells CASSFERGGHNEQFF. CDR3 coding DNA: TGCGCCAGCAGCTTCGAGCGGGGGGGCCACAATGAGCAGTTCTTC.

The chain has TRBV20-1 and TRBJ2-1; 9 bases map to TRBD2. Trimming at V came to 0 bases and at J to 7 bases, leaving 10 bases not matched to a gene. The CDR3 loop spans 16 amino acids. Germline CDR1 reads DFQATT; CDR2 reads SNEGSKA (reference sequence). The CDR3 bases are TGCAGTGCTAGAGAAGCCGGGCTAGCGGGGCCAAATGAGCAGTTCTTC. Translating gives CSAREAGLAGPNEQFF.

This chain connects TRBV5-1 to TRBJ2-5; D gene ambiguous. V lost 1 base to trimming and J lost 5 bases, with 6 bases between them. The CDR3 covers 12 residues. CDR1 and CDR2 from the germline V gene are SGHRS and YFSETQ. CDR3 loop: CASSLNVETQYF. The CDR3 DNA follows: TGCGCCAGCAGCTTGAATGTGGAGACCCAGTACTTC.

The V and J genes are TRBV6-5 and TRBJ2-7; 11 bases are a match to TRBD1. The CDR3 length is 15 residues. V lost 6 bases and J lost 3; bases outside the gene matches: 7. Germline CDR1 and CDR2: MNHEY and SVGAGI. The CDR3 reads CASRPGTGGIYEQYF. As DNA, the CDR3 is TGTGCCAGCAGACCCGGGACAGGGGGAATCTACGAGCAGTACTTC.

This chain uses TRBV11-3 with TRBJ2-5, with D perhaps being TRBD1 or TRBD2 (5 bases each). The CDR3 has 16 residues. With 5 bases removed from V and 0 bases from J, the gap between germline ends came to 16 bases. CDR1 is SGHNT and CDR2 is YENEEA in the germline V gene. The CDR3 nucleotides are TGTGCCAGCAGCAAGGGGAGCTTAGGGTACCAAGAGACCCAGTACTTC. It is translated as CASSKGSLGYQETQYF.

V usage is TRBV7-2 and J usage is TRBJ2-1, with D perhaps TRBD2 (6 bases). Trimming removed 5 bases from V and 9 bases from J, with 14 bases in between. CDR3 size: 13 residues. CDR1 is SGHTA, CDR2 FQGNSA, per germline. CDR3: CASSPVAALEQFF. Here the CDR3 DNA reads TGTGCCAGCAGCCCGGTAGCGGCTCTTGAGCAGTTCTTC. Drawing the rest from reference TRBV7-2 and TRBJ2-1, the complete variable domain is GAGVSQSPSNKVTEKGKDVELRCDPISGHTALYWYRQSLGQGLEFLIYFQGNSAPDKSGLPSDRFSAERTGGSVSTLTIQRTQQEDSAVYLCASSPVAALEQFFGPGTRLTVL.

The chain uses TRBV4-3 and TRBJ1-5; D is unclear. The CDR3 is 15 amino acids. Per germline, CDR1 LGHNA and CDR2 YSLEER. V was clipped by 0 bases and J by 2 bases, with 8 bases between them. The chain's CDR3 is CASSQDLLGNQPQHF. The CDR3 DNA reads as TGCGCCAGCAGCCAAGATCTTCTGGGCAATCAGCCCCAGCATTTT.

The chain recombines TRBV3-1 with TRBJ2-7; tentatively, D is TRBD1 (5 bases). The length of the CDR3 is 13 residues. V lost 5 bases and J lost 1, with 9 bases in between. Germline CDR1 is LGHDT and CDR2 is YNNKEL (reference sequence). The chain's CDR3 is CASSTTVSYEQYF. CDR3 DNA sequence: TGTGCCAGCAGCACGACAGTTTCCTACGAGCAGTACTTC.

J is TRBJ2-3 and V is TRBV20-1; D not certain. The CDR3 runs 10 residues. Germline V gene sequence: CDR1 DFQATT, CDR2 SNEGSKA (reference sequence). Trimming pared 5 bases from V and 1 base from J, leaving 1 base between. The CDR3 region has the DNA TGCAGTGCTGGCACAGATACGCAGTATTTT. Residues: CSAGTDTQYF.

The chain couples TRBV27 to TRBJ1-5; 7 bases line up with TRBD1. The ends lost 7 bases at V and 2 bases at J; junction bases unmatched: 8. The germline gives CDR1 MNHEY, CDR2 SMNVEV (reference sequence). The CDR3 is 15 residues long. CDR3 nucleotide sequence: TGTGCCAGCACCACGACAGGGTTTGGCAATCAGCCCCAGCATTTT. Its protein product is CASTTTGFGNQPQHF.

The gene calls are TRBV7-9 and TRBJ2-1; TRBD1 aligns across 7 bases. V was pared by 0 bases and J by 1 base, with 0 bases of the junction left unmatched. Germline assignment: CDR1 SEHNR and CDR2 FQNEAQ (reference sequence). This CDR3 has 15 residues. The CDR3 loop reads CASSLAQGSYNEQFF. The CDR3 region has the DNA TGTGCCAGCAGCTTAGCACAGGGGTCCTACAATGAGCAGTTCTTC.

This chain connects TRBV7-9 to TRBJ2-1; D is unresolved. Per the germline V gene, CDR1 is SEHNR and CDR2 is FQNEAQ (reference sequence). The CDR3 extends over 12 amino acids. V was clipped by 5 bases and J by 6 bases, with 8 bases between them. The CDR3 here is CASSHAINEQFF. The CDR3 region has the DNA TGTGCCAGCAGCCATGCTATCAATGAGCAGTTCTTC.

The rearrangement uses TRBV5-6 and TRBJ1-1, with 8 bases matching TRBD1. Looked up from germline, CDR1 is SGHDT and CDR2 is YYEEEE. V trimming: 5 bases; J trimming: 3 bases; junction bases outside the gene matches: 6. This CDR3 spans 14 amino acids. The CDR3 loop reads CASSETGAHTEAFF. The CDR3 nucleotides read TGTGCCAGCAGTGAGACAGGGGCGCACACTGAAGCTTTCTTT.

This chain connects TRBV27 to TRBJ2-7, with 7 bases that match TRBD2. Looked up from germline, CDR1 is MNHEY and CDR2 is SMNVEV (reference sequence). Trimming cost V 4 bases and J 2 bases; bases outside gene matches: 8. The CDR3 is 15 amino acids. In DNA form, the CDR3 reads TGTGCCAGCAGTTGGGGTAGCGGGTCTACCTACGAGCAGTACTTC. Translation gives CASSWGSGSTYEQYF.

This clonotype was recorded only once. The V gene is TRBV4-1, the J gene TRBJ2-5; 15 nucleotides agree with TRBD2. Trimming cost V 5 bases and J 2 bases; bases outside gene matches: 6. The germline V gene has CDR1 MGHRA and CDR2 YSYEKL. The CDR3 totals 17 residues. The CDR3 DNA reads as TGCGCCAGCAGCAGCCACGGGACTAGCGGGGGGCAAGAGACCCAGTACTTC. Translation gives CASSSHGTSGGQETQYF.

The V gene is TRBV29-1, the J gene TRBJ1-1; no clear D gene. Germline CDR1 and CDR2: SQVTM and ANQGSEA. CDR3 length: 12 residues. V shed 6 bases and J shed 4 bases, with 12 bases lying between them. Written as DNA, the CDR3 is TGCAGCGTCGTCGGCTATGGCACTGAAGCTTTCTTT. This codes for CSVVGYGTEAFF.

The CDR3 sequence: CASSLVTGELFF. CDR3 nucleotides: TGTGCCAGCAGTTTGGTCACCGGGGAGCTGTTTTTT. The chain links TRBV12-3 or TRBV12-4 to TRBJ2-2; D remains unclear. With 3 bases removed from V and 4 bases from J, the gap between germline ends came to 3 bases. The CDR3 loop spans 12 amino acids.

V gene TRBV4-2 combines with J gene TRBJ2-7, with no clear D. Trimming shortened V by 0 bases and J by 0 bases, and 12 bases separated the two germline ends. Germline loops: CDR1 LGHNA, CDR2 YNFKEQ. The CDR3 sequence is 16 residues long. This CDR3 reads CASSQDHYSSSYEQYF. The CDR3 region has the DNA TGTGCCAGCAGCCAAGATCACTACTCATCCTCCTACGAGCAGTACTTC.

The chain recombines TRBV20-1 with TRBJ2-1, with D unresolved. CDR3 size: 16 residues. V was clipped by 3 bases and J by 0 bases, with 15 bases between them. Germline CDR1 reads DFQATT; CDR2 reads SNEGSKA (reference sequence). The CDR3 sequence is CSARDPPQSSYNEQFF. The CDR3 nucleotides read TGCAGTGCTAGGGACCCCCCACAGAGCTCCTACAATGAGCAGTTCTTC.

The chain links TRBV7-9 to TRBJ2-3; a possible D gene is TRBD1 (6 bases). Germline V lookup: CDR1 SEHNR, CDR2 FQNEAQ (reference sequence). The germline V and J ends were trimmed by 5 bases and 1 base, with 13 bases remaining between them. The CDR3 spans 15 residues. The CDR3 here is CASSPADRGTDTQYF. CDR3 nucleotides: TGTGCCAGCAGCCCCGCGGACAGAGGCACAGATACGCAGTATTTT. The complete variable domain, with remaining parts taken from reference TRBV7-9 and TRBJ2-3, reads DTGVSQNPRHKITKRGQNVTFRCDPISEHNRLYWYRQTLGQGPEFLTYFQNEAQLEKSRLLSDRFSAERPKGSFSTLEIQRTEQGDSAMYLCASSPADRGTDTQYFGPGTRLTVL.